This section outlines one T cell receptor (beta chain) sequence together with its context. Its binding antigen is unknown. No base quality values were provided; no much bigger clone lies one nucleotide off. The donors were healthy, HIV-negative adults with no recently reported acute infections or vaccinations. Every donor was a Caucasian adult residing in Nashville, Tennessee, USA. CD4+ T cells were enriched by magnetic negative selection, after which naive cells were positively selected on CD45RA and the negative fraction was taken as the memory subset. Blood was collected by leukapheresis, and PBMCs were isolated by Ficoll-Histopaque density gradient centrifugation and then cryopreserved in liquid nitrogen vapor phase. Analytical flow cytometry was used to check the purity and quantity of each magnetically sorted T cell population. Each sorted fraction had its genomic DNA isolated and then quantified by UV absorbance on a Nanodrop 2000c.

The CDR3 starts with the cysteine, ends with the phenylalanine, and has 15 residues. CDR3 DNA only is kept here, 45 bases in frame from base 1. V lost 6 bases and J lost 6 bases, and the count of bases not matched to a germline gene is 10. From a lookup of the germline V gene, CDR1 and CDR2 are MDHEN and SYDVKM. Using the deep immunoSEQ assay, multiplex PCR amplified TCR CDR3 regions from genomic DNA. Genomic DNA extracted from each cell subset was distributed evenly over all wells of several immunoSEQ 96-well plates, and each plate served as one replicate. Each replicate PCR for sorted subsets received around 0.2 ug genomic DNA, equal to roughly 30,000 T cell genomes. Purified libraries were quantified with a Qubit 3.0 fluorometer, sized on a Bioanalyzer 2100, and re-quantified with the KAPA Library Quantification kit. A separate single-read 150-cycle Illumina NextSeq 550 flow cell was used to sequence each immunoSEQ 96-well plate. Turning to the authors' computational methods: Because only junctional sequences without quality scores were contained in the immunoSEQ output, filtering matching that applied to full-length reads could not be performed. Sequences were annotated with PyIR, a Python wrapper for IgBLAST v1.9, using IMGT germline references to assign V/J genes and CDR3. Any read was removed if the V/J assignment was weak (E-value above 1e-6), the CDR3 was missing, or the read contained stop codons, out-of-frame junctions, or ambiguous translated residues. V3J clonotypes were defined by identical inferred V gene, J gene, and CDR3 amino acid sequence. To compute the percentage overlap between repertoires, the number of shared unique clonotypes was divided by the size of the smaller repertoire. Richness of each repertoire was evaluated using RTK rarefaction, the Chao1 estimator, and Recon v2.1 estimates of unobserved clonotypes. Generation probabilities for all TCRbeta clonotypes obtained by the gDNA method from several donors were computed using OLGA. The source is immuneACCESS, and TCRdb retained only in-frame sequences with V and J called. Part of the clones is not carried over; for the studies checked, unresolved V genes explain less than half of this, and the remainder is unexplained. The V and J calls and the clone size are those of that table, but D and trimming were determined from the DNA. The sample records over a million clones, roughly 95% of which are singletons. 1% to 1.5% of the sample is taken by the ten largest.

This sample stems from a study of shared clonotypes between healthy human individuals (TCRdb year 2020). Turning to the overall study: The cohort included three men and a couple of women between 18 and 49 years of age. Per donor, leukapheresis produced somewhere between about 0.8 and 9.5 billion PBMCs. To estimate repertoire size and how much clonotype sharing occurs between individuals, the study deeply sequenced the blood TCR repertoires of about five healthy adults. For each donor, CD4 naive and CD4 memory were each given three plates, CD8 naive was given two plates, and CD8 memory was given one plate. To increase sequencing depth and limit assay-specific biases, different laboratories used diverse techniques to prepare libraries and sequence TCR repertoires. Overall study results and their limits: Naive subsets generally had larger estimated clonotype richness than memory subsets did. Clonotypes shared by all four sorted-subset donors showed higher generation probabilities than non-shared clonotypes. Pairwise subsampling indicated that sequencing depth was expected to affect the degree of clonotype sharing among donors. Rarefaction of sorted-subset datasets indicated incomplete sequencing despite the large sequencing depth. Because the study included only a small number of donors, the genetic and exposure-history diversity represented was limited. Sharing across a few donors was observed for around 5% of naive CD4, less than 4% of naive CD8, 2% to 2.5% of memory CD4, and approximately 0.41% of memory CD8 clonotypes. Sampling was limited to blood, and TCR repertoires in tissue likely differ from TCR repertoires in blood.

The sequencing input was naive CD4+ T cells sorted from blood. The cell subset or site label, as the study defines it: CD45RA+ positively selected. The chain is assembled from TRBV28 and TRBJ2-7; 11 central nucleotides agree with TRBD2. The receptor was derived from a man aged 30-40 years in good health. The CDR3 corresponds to CASRPTSGSFAEQYF. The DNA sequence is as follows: TGTGCCAGCAGACCTACTAGCGGGAGTTTCGCCGAGCAGTACTTC.